This T cell receptor (beta chain) was recorded in a study of T cells after yellow fever vaccination. Whole-study results and caveats: Peak timing came faster in the weaker secondary response, day 5 versus 15. Post-booster samples contained most primary-vaccination clones (around 96% CD4, 88% CD8).

Turning to this clonotype: What it binds is not known.

TCRdb fed the 5' RACE reads into MiXCR, producing one record per CDR3 protein. The repertoire holds 300,000 to 400,000 distinct CDR3 sequences, about 8.7% seen once, with more than 15% in the top ten. This CDR3 region has 14 residues. The V segment lost 2 bases and the J segment 4 bases; nucleotides outside the gene matches: 3. CDR1 is SEHNR, CDR2 FQNEAQ, per germline (reference sequence). The sequence was collected from a man aged 18 to 35 who received the YFV17D yellow fever vaccine. The chain couples TRBV7-9 to TRBJ2-3; 7 positions match TRBD2. The material sequenced was PBMCs, taken on the day of the first yellow fever vaccination. CDR3 in DNA: TGTGCCAGCAGCTTAACTAGCGCGGCAGATACGCAGTATTTT. Translation: CASSLTSAADTQYF.